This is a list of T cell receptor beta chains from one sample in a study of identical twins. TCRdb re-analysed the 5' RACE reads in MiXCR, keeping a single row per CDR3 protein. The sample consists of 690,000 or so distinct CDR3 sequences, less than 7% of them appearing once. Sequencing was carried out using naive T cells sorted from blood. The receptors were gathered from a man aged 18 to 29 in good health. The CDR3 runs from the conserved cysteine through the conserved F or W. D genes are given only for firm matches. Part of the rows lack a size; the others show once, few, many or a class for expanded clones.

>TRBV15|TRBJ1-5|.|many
CATSRSLGPQHF
TGTGCCACCAGCAGATCATTGGGACCCCAGCATTTT
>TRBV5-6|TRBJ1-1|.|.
CASSLLGGAKNTEAFF
TGTGCCAGCAGCTTGTTGGGGGGCGCCAAGAACACTGAAGCTTTCTTT
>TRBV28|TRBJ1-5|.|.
CASKYGDGSNQPQHF
TGTGCCAGCAAATACGGGGACGGTAGCAATCAGCCCCAGCATTTT
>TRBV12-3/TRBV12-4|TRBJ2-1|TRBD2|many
CASSFPSGRGAYNEQFF
TGTGCCAGCAGTTTCCCCAGCGGGAGGGGCGCTTACAATGAGCAGTTCTTC
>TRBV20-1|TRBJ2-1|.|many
CSATRGGEQFF
TGCAGTGCAACCCGGGGTGGGGAGCAGTTCTTC
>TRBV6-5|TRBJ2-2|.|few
CATCSGTGELFF
TGTGCCACCTGTTCGGGCACCGGGGAGCTGTTTTTT
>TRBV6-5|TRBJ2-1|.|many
CASSYSIIGAGGENEQFF
TGTGCCAGCAGTTACTCGATTATCGGCGCAGGGGGGGAGAATGAGCAGTTCTTC
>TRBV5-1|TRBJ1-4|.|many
CASRISDDRRKLFF
TGCGCCAGCAGGATCTCGGACGATAGACGAAAACTGTTTTTT
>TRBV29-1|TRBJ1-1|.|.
CSGQLTEAFF
TGCAGCGGACAGTTAACTGAAGCTTTCTTT
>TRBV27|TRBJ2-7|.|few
CASSLREWGSGHEQYF
TGTGCCAGCAGTTTAAGGGAATGGGGGAGCGGGCACGAGCAGTACTTC
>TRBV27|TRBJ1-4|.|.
CASKGLANEKLFF
TGTGCCAGCAAAGGCTTAGCTAATGAAAAACTGTTTTTT
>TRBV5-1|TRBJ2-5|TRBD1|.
CASSGTDRDWETQYF
TGCGCCAGCAGCGGGACAGACAGGGATTGGGAGACCCAGTACTTC
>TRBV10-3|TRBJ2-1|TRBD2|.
CATRATSGKVDEQFF
TGTGCCACCCGCGCGACTAGCGGTAAGGTCGATGAGCAGTTCTTC
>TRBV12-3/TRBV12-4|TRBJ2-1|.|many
CASSSTINSYNEQFF
TGTGCCAGCAGTTCAACTATAAACTCCTACAATGAGCAGTTCTTC
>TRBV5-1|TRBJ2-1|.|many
CASSFVRDSYNEQFF
TGCGCCAGCAGCTTTGTCCGGGATTCCTACAATGAGCAGTTCTTC
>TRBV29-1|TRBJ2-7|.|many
CSVAGDFGYEQYF
TGCAGCGTTGCGGGAGATTTCGGGTACGAGCAGTACTTC
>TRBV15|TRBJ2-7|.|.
CATSSLLGATYEQYF
TGTGCCACCAGCAGCTTGCTGGGGGCCACCTACGAGCAGTACTTC
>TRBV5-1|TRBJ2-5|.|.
CASSPMRRGQETQYF
TGCGCCAGCAGCCCCATGCGCCGGGGCCAAGAGACCCAGTACTTC
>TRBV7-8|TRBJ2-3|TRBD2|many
CASSKGLRGLAIRDTQYF
TGTGCCAGCAGCAAAGGTTTAAGAGGACTAGCGATCCGAGATACGCAGTATTTT
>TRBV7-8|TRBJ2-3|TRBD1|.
CASNKPGQGSDTQYF
TGTGCCAGCAACAAACCGGGACAGGGCTCAGATACGCAGTATTTT
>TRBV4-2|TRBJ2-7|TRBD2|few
CASSRQFGEGTYEQYF
TGTGCCAGCAGCCGCCAGTTTGGGGAGGGGACCTACGAGCAGTACTTC
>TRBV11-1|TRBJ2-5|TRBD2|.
CASSPGGLAGVMLETQYF
TGTGCCAGCAGCCCCGGTGGGCTAGCGGGAGTTATGTTAGAGACCCAGTACTTC
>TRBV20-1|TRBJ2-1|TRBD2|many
CSNRLAANNEQFF
TGCAGTAACCGACTAGCGGCGAACAATGAGCAGTTCTTC
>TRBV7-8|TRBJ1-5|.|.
CASSRGGPNQPQHF
TGTGCCAGCAGCCGGGGGGGGCCAAATCAGCCCCAGCATTTT
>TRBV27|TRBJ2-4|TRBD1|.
CASTTLDRGGDIQYF
TGTGCCAGCACCACCCTCGACAGGGGAGGCGACATTCAGTACTTC
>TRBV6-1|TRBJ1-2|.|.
CASSAENYGYTF
TGTGCCAGCAGTGCAGAGAACTATGGCTACACCTTC
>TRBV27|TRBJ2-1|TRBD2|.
CASSSGGGPYEQFF
TGTGCCAGCAGTTCGGGGGGAGGGCCATATGAGCAGTTCTTC
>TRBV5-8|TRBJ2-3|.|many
CASSPVVATDTQYF
TGTGCCAGCAGCCCGGTAGTCGCCACAGATACGCAGTATTTT
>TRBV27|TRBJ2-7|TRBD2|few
CASSLATTSGRSYEQYF
TGTGCCAGCAGTTTAGCCACGACTAGCGGGAGATCCTACGAGCAGTACTTC
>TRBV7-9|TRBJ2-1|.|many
CASRPRTDPENEQFF
TGTGCCAGCAGGCCTCGGACAGACCCGGAGAATGAGCAGTTCTTC
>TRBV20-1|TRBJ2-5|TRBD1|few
CSASPGQAQETQYF
TGCAGTGCTAGTCCAGGACAGGCCCAAGAGACCCAGTACTTC
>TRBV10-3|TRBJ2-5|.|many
CATLGEANQETQYF
TGTGCCACCCTGGGAGAGGCTAACCAAGAGACCCAGTACTTC
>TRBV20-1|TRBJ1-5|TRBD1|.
CSAPTGGGNQPQHF
TGCAGTGCTCCTACAGGGGGAGGCAATCAGCCCCAGCATTTT
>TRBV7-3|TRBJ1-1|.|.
CATPPAGTEAFF
TGTGCCACCCCCCCTGCAGGGACTGAAGCTTTCTTT
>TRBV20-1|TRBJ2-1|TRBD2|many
CSARKGLAGVSYNEQFF
TGCAGTGCTAGGAAGGGACTAGCGGGAGTGTCGTACAATGAGCAGTTCTTC
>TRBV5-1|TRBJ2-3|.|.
CASSGLASGTDTQYF
TGCGCCAGCTCGGGTTTGGCTAGCGGCACAGATACGCAGTATTTT
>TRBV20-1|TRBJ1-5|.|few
CSALIGDSNQPQHF
TGCAGTGCTCTTATAGGGGACAGCAATCAGCCCCAGCATTTT
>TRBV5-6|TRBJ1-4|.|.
CASSPLDGENEKLFF
TGTGCCAGCAGCCCACTAGATGGGGAGAATGAAAAACTGTTTTTT
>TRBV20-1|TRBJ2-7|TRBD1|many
CSAGTGGSEQYF
TGCAGTGCCGGGACAGGGGGTTCCGAGCAGTACTTC
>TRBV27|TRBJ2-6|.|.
CASSFSRTSLASGANVLTF
TGTGCCAGCAGTTTCTCCAGGACCAGTCTGGCCTCTGGGGCCAACGTCCTGACTTTC
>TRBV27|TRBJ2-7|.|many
CASILASGGREQYF
.
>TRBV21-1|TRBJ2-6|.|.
CASSNAGLDGANVLTF
TGTGCCAGCAGCAATGCGGGGCTCGATGGGGCCAACGTCCTGACTTTC
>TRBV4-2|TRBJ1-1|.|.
CASSQEPGLQGRTEAFF
TGTGCCAGCAGCCAAGAGCCTGGGTTGCAGGGTCGAACTGAAGCTTTCTTT
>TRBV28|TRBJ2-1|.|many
CANRKRGSYNEQFF
TGTGCCAACCGGAAAAGGGGCTCCTACAATGAGCAGTTCTTC
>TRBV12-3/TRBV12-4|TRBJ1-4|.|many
CASSSKVATNEKLFF
TGTGCCAGCAGTTCTAAGGTCGCAACTAATGAAAAACTGTTTTTT
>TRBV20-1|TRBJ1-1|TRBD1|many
CSAYPGTVEAFF
TGCAGTGCTTACCCCGGGACAGTTGAAGCTTTCTTT
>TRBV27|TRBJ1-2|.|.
CASSPFSGDGYTF
TGTGCCAGCAGTCCATTCTCAGGGGATGGCTACACCTTC
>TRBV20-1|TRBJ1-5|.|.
CSARGSGGAYSNQPQHF
TGCAGTGCTAGAGGTTCTGGAGGGGCGTATAGCAATCAGCCCCAGCATTTT
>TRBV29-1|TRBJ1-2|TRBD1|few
CSVGTGQGREGYTF
TGCAGCGTGGGGACCGGACAGGGGAGGGAGGGCTACACCTTC